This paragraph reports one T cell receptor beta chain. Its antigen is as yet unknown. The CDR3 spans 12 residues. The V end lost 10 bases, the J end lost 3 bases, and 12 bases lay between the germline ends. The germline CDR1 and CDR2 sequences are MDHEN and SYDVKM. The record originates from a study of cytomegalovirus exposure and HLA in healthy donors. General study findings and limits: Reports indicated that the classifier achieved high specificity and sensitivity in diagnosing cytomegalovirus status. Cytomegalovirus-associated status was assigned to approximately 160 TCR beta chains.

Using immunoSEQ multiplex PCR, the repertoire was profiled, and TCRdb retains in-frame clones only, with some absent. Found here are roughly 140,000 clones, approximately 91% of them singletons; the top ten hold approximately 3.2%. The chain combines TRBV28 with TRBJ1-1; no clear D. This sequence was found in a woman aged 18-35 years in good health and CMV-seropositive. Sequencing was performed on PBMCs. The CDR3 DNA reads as TGTGCCACCCACAGCCGCTACACTGAAGCTTTCTTT. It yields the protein CATHSRYTEAFF. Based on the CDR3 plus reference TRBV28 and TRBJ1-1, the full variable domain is DVKVTQSSRYLVKRTGEKVFLECVQDMDHENMFWYRQDPGLGLRLIYFSYDVKMKEKGDIPEGYSVSREKKERFSLILESASTNQTSMYLCATHSRYTEAFFGQGTRLTVV.